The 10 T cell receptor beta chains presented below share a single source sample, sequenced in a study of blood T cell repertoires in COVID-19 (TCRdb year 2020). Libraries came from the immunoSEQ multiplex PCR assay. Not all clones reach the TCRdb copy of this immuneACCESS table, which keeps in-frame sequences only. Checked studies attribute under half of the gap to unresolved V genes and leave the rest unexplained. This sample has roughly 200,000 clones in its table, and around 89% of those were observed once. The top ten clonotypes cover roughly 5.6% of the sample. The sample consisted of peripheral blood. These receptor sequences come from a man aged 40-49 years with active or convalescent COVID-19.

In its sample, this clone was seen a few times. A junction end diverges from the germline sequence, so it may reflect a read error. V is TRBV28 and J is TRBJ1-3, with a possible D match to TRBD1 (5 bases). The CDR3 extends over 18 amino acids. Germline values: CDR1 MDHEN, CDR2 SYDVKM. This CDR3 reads CGTQRGSGPLLSGNTIYF. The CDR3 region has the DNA TGCGGGACTCAGCGCGGATCTGGGCCCCTTCTCTCTGGAAACACCATATATTTT. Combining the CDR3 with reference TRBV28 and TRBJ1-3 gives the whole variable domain DVKVTQSSRYLVKRTGEKVFLECVQDMDHENMFWYRQDPGLGLRLIYFSYDVKMKEKGDIPEGYSVSREKKERFSLILESASTNQTSMYLCGTQRGSGPLLSGNTIYFGEGSWLTVV.

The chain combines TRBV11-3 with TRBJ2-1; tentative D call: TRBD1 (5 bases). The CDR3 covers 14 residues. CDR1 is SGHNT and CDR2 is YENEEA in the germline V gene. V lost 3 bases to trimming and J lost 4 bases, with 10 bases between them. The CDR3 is CASSFGRVYNEQFF. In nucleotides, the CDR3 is TGTGCCAGCAGCTTCGGCAGGGTTTACAATGAGCAGTTCTTC.

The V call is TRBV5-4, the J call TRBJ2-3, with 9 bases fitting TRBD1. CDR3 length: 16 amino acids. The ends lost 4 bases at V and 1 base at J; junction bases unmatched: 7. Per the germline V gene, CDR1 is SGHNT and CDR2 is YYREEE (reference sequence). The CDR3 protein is CASSAGQGRGTDTQYF. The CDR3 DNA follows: TGTGCCAGCAGCGCCGGACAGGGGAGGGGCACAGATACGCAGTATTTT.

The CDR3 DNA reads as TGTGCCAGCAGCGTAGACGCAGGGACAGGAAACACCATATATTTT. Translation gives CASSVDAGTGNTIYF. The chain is built from TRBV9 and TRBJ1-3, with D perhaps matching TRBD1 (6 bases). Trimming removed 0 bases from V and 4 bases from J, with 11 bases in between. From germline, CDR1 is SGDLS and CDR2 YYNGEE. The CDR3 runs to 15 residues. Combining the CDR3 with reference TRBV9 and TRBJ1-3 gives the whole variable domain DSGVTQTPKHLITATGQRVTLRCSPRSGDLSVYWYQQSLDQGLQFLIQYYNGEERAKGNILERFSAQQFPDLHSELNLSSLELGDSALYFCASSVDAGTGNTIYFGEGSWLTVV.

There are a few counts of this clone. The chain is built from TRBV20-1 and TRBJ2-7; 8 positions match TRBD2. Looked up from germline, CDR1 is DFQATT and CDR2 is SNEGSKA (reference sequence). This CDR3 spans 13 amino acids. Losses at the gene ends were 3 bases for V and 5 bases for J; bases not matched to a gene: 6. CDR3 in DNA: TGCAGTGCTAGTCCAGCGGGAGTCCACGAGCAGTACTTC. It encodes CSASPAGVHEQYF.

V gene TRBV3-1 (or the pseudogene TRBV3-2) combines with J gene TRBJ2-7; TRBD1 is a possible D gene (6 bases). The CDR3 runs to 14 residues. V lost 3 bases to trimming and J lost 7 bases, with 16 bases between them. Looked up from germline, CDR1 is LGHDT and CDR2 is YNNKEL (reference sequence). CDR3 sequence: CASSQGRGSMEQYF. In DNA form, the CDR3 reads TGTGCCAGCAGCCAGGGCAGGGGAAGTATGGAGCAGTACTTC.

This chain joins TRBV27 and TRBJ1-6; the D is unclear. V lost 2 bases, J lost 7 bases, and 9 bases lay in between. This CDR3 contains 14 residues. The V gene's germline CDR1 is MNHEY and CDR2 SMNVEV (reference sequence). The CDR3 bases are TGTGCCAGCAGTTTAAATGAGCGGAATTCACCCCTCCACTTT. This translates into CASSLNERNSPLHF.

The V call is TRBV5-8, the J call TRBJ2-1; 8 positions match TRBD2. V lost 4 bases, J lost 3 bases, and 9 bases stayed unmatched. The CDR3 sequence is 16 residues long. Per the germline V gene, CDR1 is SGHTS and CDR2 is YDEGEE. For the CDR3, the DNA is TGTGCCAGCAGCCAAGTCCGTAGCGGGGACTACAATGAGCAGTTCTTC. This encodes CASSQVRSGDYNEQFF.

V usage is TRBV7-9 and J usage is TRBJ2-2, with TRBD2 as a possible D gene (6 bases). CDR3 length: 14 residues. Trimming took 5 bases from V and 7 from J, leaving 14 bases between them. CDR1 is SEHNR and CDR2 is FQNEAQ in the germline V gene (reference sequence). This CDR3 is CASSINLGGGELFF. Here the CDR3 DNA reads TGTGCCAGCAGCATAAATCTCGGGGGCGGGGAGCTGTTTTTT.

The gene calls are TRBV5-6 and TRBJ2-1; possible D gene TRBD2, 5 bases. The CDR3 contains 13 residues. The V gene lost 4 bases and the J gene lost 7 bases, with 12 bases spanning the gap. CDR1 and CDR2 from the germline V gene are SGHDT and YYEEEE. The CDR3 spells CASSPDRTNEQFF. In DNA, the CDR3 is TGTGCCAGCAGCCCGGACCGGACTAATGAGCAGTTCTTC. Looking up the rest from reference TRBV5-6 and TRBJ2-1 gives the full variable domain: DAGVTQSPTHLIKTRGQQVTLRCSPKSGHDTVSWYQQALGQGPQFIFQYYEEEERQRGNFPDRFSGHQFPNYSSELNVNALLLGDSALYLCASSPDRTNEQFFGPGTRLTVL.